The 16 T cell receptor beta chains below come from one sample, sequenced in a study of CD8 T cells in ankylosing spondylitis. From the 5' RACE reads, TCRdb called clonotypes with MiXCR, one entry per CDR3 protein. The sample consists of around 150,000 distinct CDR3 sequences, 40% to 50% of them appearing once. The material sequenced was synovial fluid, either unsorted or a sorted T cell fraction (not recorded which). The receptors derive from a male donor with ankylosing spondylitis.

This clonotype was seen many times. The chain couples TRBV20-1 to TRBJ2-2, with 10 bases matching TRBD2. This CDR3 contains 14 residues. Germline lookup yields CDR1 DFQATT and CDR2 SNEGSKA (reference sequence). The V gene end was trimmed by 2 bases and the J gene end by 3 bases; junction bases not matched to a gene: 0. CDR3 sequence: CSARLAGDTGELFF. DNA for the CDR3: TGCAGTGCTAGACTAGCGGGGGACACCGGGGAGCTGTTTTTT.

This chain joins TRBV18 and TRBJ1-5; TRBD1 is a possible D gene (6 bases). Germline-derived CDR1 and CDR2 are KGHSH and LQKENI. Trimming removed 5 bases from V and 0 bases from J, with 17 bases in between. CDR3 length equals 17 residues. CDR3 sequence (DNA): TGTGCCAGCTCAGCAGGGGAAATTGTCTATAGCAATCAGCCCCAGCATTTT. Translated: CASSAGEIVYSNQPQHF.

This clonotype was detected only once. The rearrangement joins TRBV28 to TRBJ2-1, with 7 bases fitting TRBD2. After removal of 5 bases from V and 0 bases from J, the junction contained 7 bases not matched to a gene. The CDR3 length is 16 residues. Germline CDR1 is MDHEN and CDR2 is SYDVKM. CDR3 DNA: TGTGCCAGCAGTGTAGCTAGCGGAGGCTCCTACAATGAGCAGTTCTTC. Amino acids: CASSVASGGSYNEQFF. The full variable domain, its missing parts supplied by reference TRBV28 and TRBJ2-1, is DVKVTQSSRYLVKRTGEKVFLECVQDMDHENMFWYRQDPGLGLRLIYFSYDVKMKEKGDIPEGYSVSREKKERFSLILESASTNQTSMYLCASSVASGGSYNEQFFGPGTRLTVL.

This rearrangement joins TRBV6-2 or TRBV6-3 to TRBJ2-2; the match to TRBD2 covers 7 bases. Germline CDR1 and CDR2: MNHEY and SVGEGT. The V segment lost 3 bases and the J segment 3 bases; nucleotides outside the gene matches: 19. The CDR3 sequence is 20 residues long. DNA of the CDR3: TGTGCCAGCAGTTATCTCCGGGAGGTTCGTCTACCTGGGGACACCGGGGAGCTGTTTTTT. This codes for CASSYLREVRLPGDTGELFF.

The rearrangement joins TRBV4-1 to TRBJ1-1; 7 nucleotides match TRBD1. The length of the CDR3 is 22 residues. CDR1 and CDR2 from the germline V gene are MGHRA and YSYEKL. The V and J ends lost 3 bases and 2 bases, in that order; junction bases with no gene match: 27. CDR3 sequence (DNA): TGCGCCAGCAGCCAGCTGGGACAGCGCCTCTTCCCCCCACAGTTGAGTAACACTGAAGCTTTCTTT. Residues: CASSQLGQRLFPPQLSNTEAFF.

The chain employs TRBV28 and TRBJ1-5, with 7 bases aligning to TRBD1. CDR1 and CDR2 (germline): MDHEN, SYDVKM. This CDR3 region has 17 residues. V was pared by 5 bases and J by 4 bases, with 14 bases of the junction left unmatched. CDR3 protein: CASSPLDLPRGNQPQHF. DNA of the CDR3: TGTGCCAGCAGTCCTCTCGACCTACCCAGGGGGAATCAGCCCCAGCATTTT.

The J gene is TRBJ2-5, the V gene TRBV20-1, with 9 bases fitting TRBD1. Trimming cost V 2 bases and J 7 bases; bases outside gene matches: 8. The CDR3 length is 14 residues. CDR1 and CDR2 (germline): DFQATT, SNEGSKA (reference sequence). The CDR3 is CSARTGTGFGTQYF. CDR3 nucleotide sequence: TGCAGTGCTAGAACCGGGACAGGGTTTGGGACCCAGTACTTC.

The chain is built from TRBV28 and TRBJ2-2, with 12 bases that match TRBD2. Trimming at V came to 2 bases and at J to 3 bases, leaving 13 bases not matched to a gene. CDR1 and CDR2 from the germline V gene are MDHEN and SYDVKM. CDR3 length: 20 amino acids. CDR3 protein: CASSLPRLAGAGLDTGELFF. DNA of the CDR3: TGTGCCAGCAGTTTACCCCGACTAGCGGGAGCCGGTTTGGACACCGGGGAGCTGTTTTTT. The full variable domain, its missing parts supplied by reference TRBV28 and TRBJ2-2, is DVKVTQSSRYLVKRTGEKVFLECVQDMDHENMFWYRQDPGLGLRLIYFSYDVKMKEKGDIPEGYSVSREKKERFSLILESASTNQTSMYLCASSLPRLAGAGLDTGELFFGEGSRLTVL.

CDR3 region: CASSTGHRAWGGYTF. In DNA, the CDR3 is TGTGCCAGCAGTACAGGACACCGGGCTTGGGGAGGCTACACCTTC. The J gene is TRBJ1-2, the V gene TRBV6-2 or TRBV6-3; D is possibly TRBD1 (5 bases). The CDR3 is 15 amino acids. Per germline, CDR1 MNHEY and CDR2 SVGEGT. V gave up 5 bases and J gave up 8 bases, with 21 bases separating them.

This clonotype turned up a few times. The chain joins TRBV4-3 to TRBJ2-7, with 7 bases matching TRBD2. Per germline, CDR1 LGHNA and CDR2 YSLEER. J gave up 3 bases and V 1 base, and 9 bases lay outside the gene matches. This CDR3 spans 16 amino acids. The CDR3 bases are TGCGCCAGCAGCCAAGTATTGGGGGACTACATCTACGAGCAGTACTTC. Translated: CASSQVLGDYIYEQYF.

V usage is TRBV4-3 and J usage is TRBJ2-1; no definite D call. This CDR3 is 17 amino acids long. Trimming took 0 bases from V and 7 from J, leaving 19 bases between them. CDR1 LGHNA and CDR2 YSLEER come from the germline V gene. This chain's CDR3 is CASSQEVYPTLVNEQFF. In DNA form, the CDR3 reads TGCGCCAGCAGCCAAGAAGTTTACCCCACTCTTGTAAATGAGCAGTTCTTC.

The sample holds a few counts of this clonotype. The CDR3 is CASSVGETYEQYF. DNA of the CDR3: TGTGCCAGCAGCGTAGGTGAAACCTACGAGCAGTACTTC. The genes are TRBV9 and TRBJ2-7; D is undetermined. The CDR3 length is 13 residues. Germline CDR1 reads SGDLS; CDR2 reads YYNGEE. V was cut by 0 bases and J by 2 bases, with 6 bases left in between.

The CDR3 DNA follows: TGTGCCAGCAGTACCGGTCCCTTCGCAGATACGCAGTATTTT. This sequence encodes CASSTGPFADTQYF. This chain connects TRBV12-3 or TRBV12-4 to TRBJ2-3, with D hard to call. The V end was cut by 5 bases, the J end by 4 bases, with 13 bases between. The CDR3 consists of 14 residues.

V usage is TRBV2 and J usage is TRBJ1-5; 9 bases line up with TRBD1. J was trimmed by 6 bases and V by 4 bases; bases with no gene match: 7. There are 15 residues in the CDR3. Germline CDR1 and CDR2: SNHLY and FYNNEI. As DNA, the CDR3 is TGTGCCAGCAGTGGCTTGACAGGGGGTCTTCAGCCCCAGCATTTT. Translation gives CASSGLTGGLQPQHF.

This clonotype was counted only a few times. This chain connects TRBV27 to TRBJ2-1; D unresolved. The germline V gene has CDR1 MNHEY and CDR2 SMNVEV (reference sequence). The CDR3 has 16 amino acids. Trimming shortened V by 5 bases and J by 3 bases, and 17 bases separated the two germline ends. The CDR3 coding sequence is TGTGCCAGCAGTCGCGGTTCCGGCAGAGACTACAATGAGCAGTTCTTC. Its translation: CASSRGSGRDYNEQFF.

This chain connects TRBV7-9 to TRBJ1-1, with D unresolved. V gave up 1 base and J gave up 5 bases, with 11 bases separating them. The germline gives CDR1 SEHNR, CDR2 FQNEAQ (reference sequence). The CDR3 extends over 14 amino acids. As DNA, the CDR3 is TGTGCCAGCAGCTTAGTGATGGGGAGGACTGAAGCTTTCTTT. Encoded protein: CASSLVMGRTEAFF.